The clone carrying this TCR beta chain has a handful of counts. A single record per CDR3 protein comes from TCRdb applying MiXCR to the reads. Of around 530,000 distinct CDR3 sequences in the sample, 26% were seen once. The sample belongs to a study of T cell repertoires in cytomegalovirus infection. CDR3 length equals 14 residues. The V and J ends lost 6 bases and 6 bases, in that order; junction bases with no gene match: 7. The specimen was PBMCs. The rearrangement joins TRBV12-3 or TRBV12-4 to TRBJ2-3; 9 nucleotides line up with TRBD1. The TCR originated in a human donor in good health (CMV status not recorded). Some clones in this sample may be carry-over from other donors' samples. This CDR3 is CASSPTTGGDTQYF. CDR3 bases: TGTGCCAGCAGCCCTACGACAGGGGGGGATACGCAGTATTTT.